These T cell receptor beta chains were read from a single sample in a study of beta chain features in type 1 diabetes. Profiled with immunoSEQ multiplex PCR; TCRdb holds only in-frame clones, not every one. The sample carries about 340,000 clones, about 13% recorded once. Sequencing was done on a sample of naive CD4+ T cells from blood. The receptors derive from a woman aged 18-29 years with type 1 diabetes. CDR3s leave out the opening cysteine and the closing phenylalanine or tryptophan. Each record gives: J gene, V gene, CDR3 protein.

>TRBJ1-2|TRBV12-5
ASGLDGLYGYT
>TRBJ2-3|TRBV30
AWTLTSGISGDTQY
>TRBJ2-1|TRBV27
ASSSTPGTSYDEQF
>TRBJ1-1|TRBV5-4
ASSSHLSSSAF
>TRBJ2-5|TRBV15
ATSRDGQKETQY
>TRBJ1-4|TRBV19
ASTWDRDHEKLF
>TRBJ1-1|TRBV7-3
ASSLWQVVNTEAF
>TRBJ2-2|TRBV5-1
ASSSGTPGTGELF
>TRBJ2-4|TRBV7-2
ASSFPPSIQY
>TRBJ2-5|TRBV30
AWSGSSGETQY
>TRBJ2-1|TRBV5-6
ASSFLRGAEHEQF
>TRBJ1-2|TRBV15
ATSRVQLPYGYT
>TRBJ2-2|TRBV9
ASSVSGGSGELF
>TRBJ1-1|TRBV11-2
ASSLDLQTQAF
>TRBJ1-1|TRBV7-9
ASSRTGLNTEAF
>TRBJ2-2|TRBV30
AWSSQGGIGGNTGELF
>TRBJ1-2|TRBV6-5
ASKYSQVGGYGYT
>TRBJ2-1|TRBV5-4
ASSLGLAEGYNEQF
>TRBJ2-1|TRBV2
ASIPGTKGAF
>TRBJ1-2|TRBV5-1
ASSLAGNPDDGYT
>TRBJ2-7|TRBV28
ASSSIGTGRRNEQY
>TRBJ2-2|TRBV27
ASSLRGGELL
>TRBJ1-1|TRBV29-1
SVENWTPGPGTEAF
>TRBJ2-7|TRBV6-6
ASSYAGLHYEQY
>TRBJ2-3|TRBV11-2
ASSQRESSTDTQY
>TRBJ2-1|TRBV28
ASSSGQGNEQF
>TRBJ1-1|TRBV30
AWTTGNTEAF
>TRBJ2-2|TRBV5-1
ASSLAGMNTGELF
>TRBJ2-7|TRBV28
AAGGRPYEQY
>TRBJ1-2|TRBV29-1
SALKSGGYGYT
>TRBJ1-1|TRBV30
AWSVGGQRTMNTEAF
>TRBJ2-6|TRBV19
ASTTQGTGANVLT
>TRBJ2-2|TRBV29-1
SVGQGVTGELF
>TRBJ2-7|TRBV7-2
ASSLGIGRPTYEQY
>TRBJ1-3|TRBV30
AWGTAGNTIY
>TRBJ2-3|TRBV6-5
ASSYNGLGGDTQY
>TRBJ2-1|TRBV7-9
ASSSLSGSGYNEQF
>TRBJ1-2|TRBV7-6
ASSLGQGAGGYT
>TRBJ2-3|TRBV7-3
ASSFVGGTQY
>TRBJ1-1|TRBV18
ASSPKGLSQNTEAF
>TRBJ2-7|TRBV30
ACAVPYEQY
>TRBJ1-1|TRBV27
ASTQSRMNTEAF
>TRBJ2-1|TRBV5-4
ASSAWTGRYNEQF
>TRBJ2-2|TRBV6-6
ASKGLAGVRTGELF
>TRBJ2-1|TRBV7-2
ASSLDATSGRRSYNEQF
>TRBJ1-5|TRBV30
AWSPDRVQPQH
>TRBJ1-2|TRBV5-1
ASSPEEAVYGYT